A selection of T cell receptor beta chains follows, all from one sample in a study of blood T cell repertoires in COVID-19. Sequenced by immunoSEQ multiplex PCR; TCRdb stores in-frame clones only, minus some. The table lists over 65,000 clones, approximately 78% of them singletons. Source material: peripheral blood. Receptors originate from a human donor in a cohort sampled during active COVID-19. CDR3s include the opening cysteine and the closing phenylalanine or tryptophan. D genes are given only for firm matches. The size entry is marked missing in some rows and otherwise reads once, few, many or a size class.

D	V	size	J	DNA	CDR3
-	TRBV4-3	-	TRBJ1-3	TGCGCCAGCAGCCCTGGAGTGGCCTCCTCTGGAAACACCATATATTTT	CASSPGVASSGNTIYF
-	TRBV4-3	-	TRBJ2-7	TGCGCCAGCAGGAGCTCCTACGAGCAGTACTTC	CASRSSYEQYF
-	TRBV9	-	TRBJ2-3	TGTGCCAGCAGCGTAGGGACTGCTAGCACAGATACGCAGTATTTT	CASSVGTASTDTQYF
-	TRBV7-2	-	TRBJ1-1	TGTGCCAGCAGCTTAGAGGCGCTAGGGATCAGCAGTGGGGAGACTGAAGCTTTCTTT	CASSLEALGISSGETEAFF
TRBD2	TRBV7-2	-	TRBJ2-4	TGTGCCAGCAGCTTCGACCTAGCGGGAGTGCCGAACTTC	CASSFDLAGVPNF
TRBD1	TRBV28	-	TRBJ1-3	TGTGCCAGCAGTTTATGGGGACAGGGGGCGTCCTCTGGAAACACCATATATTTT	CASSLWGQGASSGNTIYF
TRBD1	TRBV9	-	TRBJ2-1	TGTGCCAGCAGCCCGAGGACAGGGACTGTGGGTGGCTACAATGAGCAGTTCTTC	CASSPRTGTVGGYNEQFF
-	TRBV19	-	TRBJ2-7	TGTGCCAGTAGTATTCGAACATTGCCCGGGGAGCAGTACTTC	CASSIRTLPGEQYF
TRBD1	TRBV5-1	-	TRBJ2-3	TGCGCCAGCAGCTTGGAGGGACAGGGCACAGATACGCAGTATTTT	CASSLEGQGTDTQYF
TRBD1	TRBV5-5	-	TRBJ2-7	TGTGCCAGCAGCTTGGAGACAGGGGCTTTCGACGAGCAGTACTTC	CASSLETGAFDEQYF
-	TRBV6-5	-	TRBJ2-2	TGTGCCAGTTCGTGGGCCTACACCGGGGAGCTGTTTTTT	CASSWAYTGELFF
-	TRBV14	few	TRBJ2-3	TGTGCCAGCAGCCAAGATCGCCTCCAACTAGGAGGGTTCACAGATACGCAGTATTTT	CASSQDRLQLGGFTDTQYF
-	TRBV27	-	TRBJ2-3	TGTGCCAGCACCCGGACGGTCGGGGGTACGCAGTATTTT	CASTRTVGGTQYF
TRBD1	TRBV15	-	TRBJ2-5	TGTGCCACCAGCAGGACAGGGATAGAGACCCAGTACTTC	CATSRTGIETQYF
TRBD1	TRBV7-2	few	TRBJ2-7	TGTGCCAGCAGCTTAGCGGTGGACAGGGCTTACGAGCAGTACTTC	CASSLAVDRAYEQYF
-	TRBV7-9	-	TRBJ1-5	TGTGCCAGCAGCTTAGAGGAGAATCAGCCCCAGCATTTT	CASSLEENQPQHF
TRBD2	TRBV7-9	once	TRBJ2-3	TGTGCCGGAAGAGGACTAGCGGGAGACCTTGATACGCAGTATTTT	CAGRGLAGDLDTQYF
-	TRBV19	-	TRBJ1-5	TGTGCCAGTAGTCCCTTCGGACAGACCAATCAGCCCCAGCATTTT	CASSPFGQTNQPQHF
-	TRBV6-5	-	TRBJ2-2	TGTGCCAGCAGTAGGACGGGATTAAACACCGGGGAGCTGTTTTTT	CASSRTGLNTGELFF
-	TRBV19	-	TRBJ1-2	TGTGCCAGCGGCAACGTGTACAGGGACCGATATGGCTACACCTTC	CASGNVYRDRYGYTF
TRBD1	TRBV6-5	-	TRBJ1-2	TGTGCCAGCAGGCCTATACAGGGGTCCTATGGCTACACCTTC	CASRPIQGSYGYTF
-	TRBV7-2	-	TRBJ2-7	TGTGCCAGCAGCTTAGGTCCTGGGGGGACCTACGAGCAGTACTTC	CASSLGPGGTYEQYF
-	TRBV7-9	-	TRBJ1-6	TGTGCCAGCAGCGCCGAGGGGAGGTCCTATAATTCACCCCTCCACTTT	CASSAEGRSYNSPLHF
-	TRBV28	-	TRBJ1-3	TGTGCCAGCAAAGGACTCAACTCTGGAAACACCATATATTTT	CASKGLNSGNTIYF
-	TRBV18	-	TRBJ2-5	TGTGCCAGCCAGGCCCTTCAAGAGACCCAGTACTTC	CASQALQETQYF
-	TRBV4-3	-	TRBJ2-7	TGCGCCAGCAGCCAAGACCTGATGGGGCGCGAGCAGTACTTC	CASSQDLMGREQYF